This section outlines one T cell receptor (beta chain) sequence together with its context. Its antigen is unknown. Base qualities were left out, and no much larger clone turns up one base away. The source of the sample is a study of blood T cell repertoires in COVID-19 (TCRdb year 2020). Regarding the complete study: Collaborator samples came from the United States, Italy and Spain and covered acute and convalescent phases of COVID-19. Sample metadata almost always included a de-identified subject ID, COVID-19 status, age in years and sex. Where available, HLA class I and class II types were obtained from metadata supplied by the sample provider rather than from assay-based typing. Samples came from the ongoing ImmuneRACE study (first 160 participants) plus 1,254 subjects from 6 global collaborators. The dataset comprised deeply sampled blood TCRbeta repertoires from subjects exposed to, actively infected with, or recovered from COVID-19. The repertoires were made available in a free public database intended to serve as a resource for research on the immune response to SARS-CoV-2. The prospective study material was composed of cDNA or gDNA derived from T cells, B-cell-depleted T cells, or PBMCs. The paper's findings and limits, for the study overall: Clinical and demographic metadata were provided uncurated, with the amount varying by source and participant.

The junction shows trimming of 0 bases on V and 2 bases on J, and the gene matches do not reach 3 bases of it. Via the germline V gene, CDR1 is MGHRA and CDR2 YSYEKL. The CDR3 runs 16 amino acids, cysteine and phenylalanine included. Only CDR3 DNA remains: 48 bases, in frame from the first base. Each collaborating institution followed its own protocols to collect whole blood in K2EDTA tubes. For TCRbeta analysis, collaborators shipped samples as frozen whole blood, isolated PBMCs, or DNA extracted from either of those sample types. TCRbeta CDR3 regions were amplified from genomic DNA by means of the immunoSEQ Assay, a bias-controlled multiplex PCR. Per the original workflow: The number of nucleated cells in each sample was estimated from the amplification of reference gene primers within the assay. To quantify the absolute abundance of each unique TCRbeta CDR3 rearrangement, sequence reads were collapsed and filtered. For each sample, productive Simpson clonality was calculated as the square root of Simpson's diversity index across productive rearrangements. TCRdb mirrors the immuneACCESS table, restricted to in-frame sequences. Some clones are absent from its copies; in checked studies, under half trace to an unresolved V gene, and the reason for the others is unknown. V, J and clone size are taken as reported in that table, and D and trimming were inferred from the DNA itself. This sample lists over 60,000 clones; around 82% were detected once. Jointly, the top ten make up roughly 15% of the sample.

Input material: peripheral blood. This receptor was obtained from a man aged 80 or over with active COVID-19. The chain is assembled from TRBV4-1 and TRBJ2-1, with TRBD1 identical over 8 junction bases. The CDR3 reads CASSQDPTGAYNEQFF. DNA sequence: TGCGCCAGCAGCCAAGATCCGACAGGGGCCTACAATGAGCAGTTCTTC.